This T cell receptor (beta chain) derives from a study of identical twins. Study-level points and caveats: In drawing conclusions, the study used cross-sectional statistical analysis and did not follow the same donors. Weaker excess twin sharing was seen among beta out-of-frame sequences.

Unique molecular identifiers were present on the cDNA, and a universal primer site came from template switching. TCRdb analysed the 5' RACE reads with MiXCR anew, one entry per CDR3 protein. Of fewer than 650,000 distinct CDR3 sequences in the sample, approximately 9.6% were seen once. This clonotype was observed many times. The antigen remains undetermined. The CDR3 consists of 14 residues. Trimming cost V 6 bases and J 2 bases, with 10 bases left between them. Germline lookup yields CDR1 ENHRY and CDR2 SYGVKD. These same records also appear under a second study, on yellow fever vaccine responses in identical twins.

Sequenced: PBMCs. This chain uses TRBV10-3 with TRBJ2-2; D may correspond to TRBD1 or TRBD2 (5 bases each). The TCR was taken from a woman in her late teens or twenties in good health. The CDR3 DNA is TGTGCCATCAGGGGGGATGTAAACACCGGGGAGCTGTTTTTT. This encodes CAIRGDVNTGELFF.